In its sample, the clone carrying this T cell receptor beta chain was seen many times. Its antigen is unknown. The data are from a study of T-cell memory formation after mild COVID-19. Study as a whole: The TCR clusters were mostly specific to one donor. Study findings and constraints: Among clones peaking at day 37 in the second wave, SARS-CoV-2 specificity remained unconfirmed. Pre-infection memory harbored some responding clones, suggesting cross-reactive memory joined. Day 15 to 85 contracting clones showed balanced CD4/CD8; day 15 to 37 expanders favored CD4+.

Deletions cut 8 bases from V and 3 bases from J, with 10 bases between. This CDR3 is built from 12 residues. TCRdb used MiXCR to reprocess the 5' RACE reads, holding one entry per CDR3 protein. The table lists fewer than 450,000 distinct CDR3 sequences, approximately 25% of them singletons, with 7.5% to 10% in the top ten. Sequencing used PBMCs or a T cell subset sorted from them (not recorded which). This chain links TRBV12-3 or TRBV12-4 with TRBJ1-1; possible D gene TRBD1, 5 bases. The clonotype was recovered from an adult woman who had mild COVID-19 (a few samples of this study predate the infection). Cell type and time point are not known. DNA of the CDR3: TGTGCCAGCCGAACACAGGACACTGAAGCTTTCTTT. Protein product: CASRTQDTEAFF.